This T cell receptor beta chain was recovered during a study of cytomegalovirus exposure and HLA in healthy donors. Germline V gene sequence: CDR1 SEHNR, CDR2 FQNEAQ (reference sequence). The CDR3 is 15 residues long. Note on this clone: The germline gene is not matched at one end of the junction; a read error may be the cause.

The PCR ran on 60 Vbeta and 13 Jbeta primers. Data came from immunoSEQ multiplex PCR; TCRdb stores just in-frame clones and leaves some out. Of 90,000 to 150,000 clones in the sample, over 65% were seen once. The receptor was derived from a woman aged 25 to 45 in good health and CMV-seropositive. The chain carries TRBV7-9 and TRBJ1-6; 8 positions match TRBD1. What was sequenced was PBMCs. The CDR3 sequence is CSSRGQGGWNSPLHF. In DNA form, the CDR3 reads TGTTCCAGCAGAGGACAGGGTGGTTGGAATTCACCCCTCCACTTT.